This T cell receptor (beta chain) was captured by sequencing in a study of response to subunit inactivated influenza vaccine. Whole-study results and caveats: Authors proposed each seasonal influenza vaccination draws in few new T cells.

TCRdb redid the calling of the RT-PCR reads with MiXCR, one entry per CDR3 protein. The sample yields 150,000 to 200,000 distinct CDR3 sequences, roughly 10% seen once. V dropped 6 bases and J dropped 2; count of bases not matched to a gene: 9. The CDR3 is made up of 15 amino acids. Of note for this clonotype: No antigen is known for it.

Source: non-naive T cells sorted from PBMCs, taken about 40 days after vaccination. This TCR was sampled from a man between 50 and 59 years old who received an inactivated influenza vaccine. The rearrangement links TRBV12-3 or TRBV12-4 to TRBJ1-1, with 7 bases fitting TRBD1. CDR3 DNA sequence: TGTGCCAGCAGCCAGGGGGGAGGGGGCAACACTGAAGCTTTCTTT. Its protein is CASSQGGGGNTEAFF.